The 3 T cell receptor beta chains presented below share a single source sample, sequenced in a study of spatial heterogeneity in lung cancer. Overall study results and limits: Counts of expanded alpha and beta TCRs within tumors tracked the tumor nonsynonymous mutation count.

As to time point: sample taken at primary tumor resection. These TCRs are of unknown antigen specificity. Using its own MiXCR run on the 5' RACE reads, TCRdb lists one record per CDR3 protein. Of about 6,900 distinct CDR3 sequences listed, about 11% are singletons. The sequencing used lung tumor tissue, collected at surgery. The source of these receptors is a male donor with early-stage non-small cell lung cancer.

This rearrangement joins TRBV7-2 to TRBJ1-6; no reliable D call. V gave up 5 bases and J gave up 10 bases, with 9 bases separating them. This CDR3 comprises 12 residues. The germline gives CDR1 SGHTA, CDR2 FQGNSA. The CDR3 reads CASSLDQSPLHF. CDR3 bases: TGTGCCAGCAGCCTAGACCAGTCACCCCTCCACTTT.

This clonotype was detected ten times or more. The chain carries TRBV5-1 and TRBJ2-5; 7 bases line up with TRBD1. The germline CDR1 and CDR2 sequences are SGHRS and YFSETQ. CDR3 size: 15 residues. V was clipped by 1 base and J by 2 bases; unmatched bases: 5. The CDR3 DNA reads TGCGCCAGCAGCTTGAGGGACAGCGTACAAGAGACCCAGTACTTC. It encodes CASSLRDSVQETQYF.

In its sample, this clonotype is medium-sized (0.01 to 0.1%). J is TRBJ2-1 and V is TRBV4-3; 11 bases map to TRBD2. Germline CDR1 and CDR2: LGHNA and YSLEER. This CDR3 has 15 residues. The junction had 7 bases not matched to a gene; V was cut back by 4 bases and J by 8 bases. The CDR3 loop is CASSLSGTSGHEQFF. CDR3 bases: TGCGCCAGCAGCCTATCAGGGACTAGCGGCCATGAGCAGTTCTTC.